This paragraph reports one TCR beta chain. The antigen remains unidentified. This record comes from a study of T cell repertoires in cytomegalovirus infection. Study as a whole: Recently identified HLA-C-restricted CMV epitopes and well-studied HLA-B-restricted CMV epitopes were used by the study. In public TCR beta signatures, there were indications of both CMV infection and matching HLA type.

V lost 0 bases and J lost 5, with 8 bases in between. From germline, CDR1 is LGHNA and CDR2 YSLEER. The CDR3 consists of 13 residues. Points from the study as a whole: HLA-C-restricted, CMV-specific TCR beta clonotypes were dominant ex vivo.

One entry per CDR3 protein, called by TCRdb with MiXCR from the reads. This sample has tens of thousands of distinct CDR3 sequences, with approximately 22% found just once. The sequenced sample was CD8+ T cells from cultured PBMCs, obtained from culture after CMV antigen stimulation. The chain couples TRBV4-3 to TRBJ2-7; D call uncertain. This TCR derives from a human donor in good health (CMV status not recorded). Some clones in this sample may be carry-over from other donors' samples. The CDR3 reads CASSQENMNEQYF. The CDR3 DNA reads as TGCGCCAGCAGCCAAGAGAACATGAACGAGCAGTACTTC.